This T cell receptor beta chain was sequenced for a study of T cell changes during pregnancy in multiple sclerosis. The CDR3 length is 15 residues. V was pared by 3 bases and J by 5 bases, with 6 bases of the junction left unmatched. Germline lookup yields CDR1 SGDLS and CDR2 YYNGEE. The table came from immunoSEQ multiplex PCR; TCRdb's copy has only in-frame clones and leaves some out. The table lists tens of thousands of clones, under 95% of them singletons. This sequence was found in a female donor in good health, enrolled as a control in a pregnancy study. This chain connects TRBV9 to TRBJ2-5; TRBD1 agrees at 11 bases. The specimen was peripheral blood, collected in the first trimester of pregnancy. CDR3: CASSDRTGGRETQYF. For the CDR3, the DNA is TGTGCCAGCAGCGACCGGACAGGGGGCAGGGAGACCCAGTACTTC.